This T cell receptor beta chain comes out of a study of spatial heterogeneity in lung cancer (dated by TCRdb to the late 2010s). Regarding the research as a whole: Beta-chain transcripts were consistently detected in greater numbers than alpha-chain transcripts, which likely reflected higher beta-chain transcript abundance. In tumor regions, TCR transcript counts showed a strong correlation with a T cell transcriptional module score from matched bulk RNA-seq. In the raw uncorrected reads, each unique combination of TCR and UMI appeared on average more than ten times. The study quantitatively compared TCR alpha and beta repertoires across multiple tumor regions, matched nontumor lung and blood in non-small cell lung cancer. The study linked features of the TCR repertoire to counts of nonsynonymous mutations, which were determined by whole-exome sequencing of tumor tissue. At surgery, both alpha and beta chains were TCR-sequenced in over 200 tumor regions, fewer than 65 matched nontumor lung samples and a few dozen PBMC samples. Study-level results and caveats: A correlation was observed between the number of expanded intratumoral alpha and beta TCRs and the tumor nonsynonymous mutation count. The count of ubiquitous expanded TCRs correlated with the count of ubiquitous nonsynonymous mutations, and the count of regional expanded TCRs correlated with the count of regional nonsynonymous mutations. Additional single-cell paired TCR alpha and beta sequencing was considered necessary to confirm, at a functional level, the hypothesis that regional TCRs recognize regional mutations. Estimated TCR-seq coverage of tumor T cells was only approximately 7.4% for alpha chains and approximately 14% for beta chains.

This clonotype was detected ten times or more. The antigen it recognizes is unknown. No clone much larger than this one lies a single base away; base qualities are absent. Taken from cysteine to phenylalanine, the CDR3 has 15 residues. Only CDR3 DNA remains: 45 bases, in frame from the first base. The germline V gene (reference sequence) specifies DFQATT as CDR1 and SNEGSKA as CDR2. V is pruned by 7 bases and J by 4 bases, leaving 12 bases of the junction without a gene match. Libraries came from 5' RACE. Sequenced using a NextSeq 500. In the TCR library protocol, a unique molecular identifier was attached to each TCR cDNA molecule so that PCR and sequencing errors could be corrected. The paper's data handling went like this. Decombinator tools were used for TCR identification, UMI-based error correction and CDR3 extraction. Expanded TCRs were defined as those above a frequency of 2 per 1,000, corresponding to the top 1% of the tumor frequency distribution. Expanded tumor TCRs statistically deemed absent (corrected P<0.05) from at least one tumor region were classed as regional, and all other expanded tumor TCRs were classed as ubiquitous. Rényi diversity was computed with the R vegan package after subsampling each repertoire 100 times to 5,000 TCRs. CDR3 similarity networks were built from amino acid triplet string-kernel similarity, connecting CDR3s with pairwise similarity above 0.82. TCRdb itself trimmed the public reads at Q25 with fastp, ran MiXCR and retained productive beta chains. Merged by CDR3 protein, the rows form single entries marked with the most common genes and DNA. TCRdb, not the authors, supplied the V and J calls. Recorded for this sample are 24,000 or so distinct CDR3 sequences; 8.8% of them occurred a single time. Just under 8% of the sample belongs to the ten largest clones.

This specimen's time point label, interpreted: sample taken at primary tumor resection. Samples were obtained from approximately 72 patients with early-stage, untreated non-small cell lung cancer from the lung TRACERx cohort. TCR sequencing used whole RNA extracted from tumor and nontumor lung tissue, or from cryopreserved PBMC samples, without cell sorting. A patient was chosen for TCR sequencing only when enough RNA was available from at least two tumor regions. Before being selected, tumor and adjacent nontumor lung specimens were reviewed by a lung pathologist. The clonotype was recovered from a male donor with early-stage non-small cell lung cancer. This sample comprised lung tumor tissue, obtained at surgery. This receptor chain uses TRBV20-1 and TRBJ2-3, with 9 bases aligning to TRBD2. The CDR3 amino acid sequence is: CSVGGGDQNSDTQYF. The DNA is as follows: TGCAGTGTCGGCGGGGGGGACCAAAATTCAGATACGCAGTATTTT.